The 10 T cell receptor beta chains listed next were all sequenced from one sample in a study of cytomegalovirus exposure and HLA in healthy donors. The primer mix had 60 Vbeta and 13 Jbeta primers. Sequencing used immunoSEQ multiplex PCR; TCRdb keeps in-frame clones, though not all of them. Its listing shows 90,000 to 120,000 clones. The material sequenced was PBMCs. The receptor source for this set is a man between 45 and 60 years old in good health and CMV-seronegative.

This chain uses TRBV11-2 with TRBJ2-7; 7 nucleotides agree with TRBD1. CDR3 length: 14 amino acids. With V trimmed by 8 bases and J by 4 bases, 11 bases remained unmatched. Germline lookup yields CDR1 SGHAT and CDR2 FQNNGV. CDR3 residues: CASALVRGPYEQYF. The CDR3 DNA follows: TGTGCCAGCGCCTTGGTAAGGGGGCCATACGAGCAGTACTTC.

The V call is TRBV6-1, the J call TRBJ1-6, with TRBD1 matching over 8 bases. CDR1 and CDR2 (germline): MNHNS, SASEGT. V shed 5 bases and J 10 bases; nucleotides not matched to a gene: 7. There are 14 residues in the CDR3. The CDR3 DNA is TGTGCCAGCAGTTCCGACAGGGGATTATCACCCCTCCACTTT. This translates into CASSSDRGLSPLHF.

The rearrangement joins TRBV6-5 to TRBJ1-1; D unclear. The ends were cut back, 6 bases at V and 2 bases at J, with 10 bases in the middle. The CDR3 is made up of 13 amino acids. The V gene's germline CDR1 is MNHEY and CDR2 SVGAGI. The CDR3 protein is CASSDQVNTEAFF. The CDR3, as DNA: TGTGCCAGCAGCGACCAGGTTAACACTGAAGCTTTCTTT.

The rearrangement uses TRBV7-2 and TRBJ2-7; a weak D match, TRBD1 (5 bases). The CDR3 has 14 residues. The germline CDR1 and CDR2 sequences are SGHTA and FQGNSA. V lost 5 bases, J lost 2 bases, and 13 bases lay in between. Here the CDR3 DNA reads TGTGCCAGCAGCCTCCTTTGGGGCGCCTACGAGCAGTACTTC. It encodes CASSLLWGAYEQYF. Filled out from reference TRBV7-2 and TRBJ2-7, the complete variable domain reads GAGVSQSPSNKVTEKGKDVELRCDPISGHTALYWYRQSLGQGLEFLIYFQGNSAPDKSGLPSDRFSAERTGGSVSTLTIQRTQQEDSAVYLCASSLLWGAYEQYFGPGTRLTVT.

The chain uses TRBV7-2 and TRBJ1-1; D ambiguous. Per germline, CDR1 SGHTA and CDR2 FQGNSA. The CDR3 consists of 11 residues. The germline V and J ends were trimmed by 4 bases and 4 bases, with 4 bases remaining between them. The DNA of the CDR3 is TGTGCCAGCAGCTCACTCACTGAAGCTTTCTTT. The encoded protein is CASSSLTEAFF.

J is TRBJ1-2 and V is TRBV7-2; 8 bases fit TRBD1. The CDR3 length is 18 residues. Germline V gene data show CDR1 as SGHTA and CDR2 as FQGNSA. Germline trimming cut 5 bases from V and 11 bases from J; bases unmatched to any gene: 25. This chain's CDR3 is CASSPGTTSGGRGVGYTF. In nucleotides, the CDR3 is TGTGCCAGCAGCCCCGGGACAACGTCAGGGGGCCGTGGTGTGGGTTACACCTTC.

This chain connects TRBV19 to TRBJ1-5; 7 positions match TRBD1. The V segment lost 3 bases and the J segment 3 bases; nucleotides outside the gene matches: 2. The CDR3 has 14 amino acids. Germline CDR1 is LNHDA and CDR2 is SQIVND (reference sequence). In DNA form, the CDR3 reads TGTGCCAGTAGTATGACAGGGACCAATCAGCCCCAGCATTTT. Translating it yields CASSMTGTNQPQHF.

V is TRBV2 and J is TRBJ1-2, with 7 bases identical to TRBD1. V was clipped by 3 bases and J by 5 bases; unmatched bases: 6. Germline assignment: CDR1 SNHLY and CDR2 FYNNEI. The CDR3 runs 14 residues. CDR3 amino acids: CASSDPGQTYGYTF. CDR3 in DNA: TGTGCCAGCAGTGACCCGGGACAGACTTATGGCTACACCTTC.

V usage is TRBV19 and J usage is TRBJ1-2; a weak D match, TRBD1 (6 bases). The germline V gene encodes CDR1 LNHDA and CDR2 SQIVND (reference sequence). The ends were cut back, 0 bases at V and 4 bases at J, with 9 bases in the middle. The CDR3 is 14 residues long. CDR3 bases: TGTGCCAGTAGTATAGACAGGGGCCCCTATGGCTACACCTTC. As protein: CASSIDRGPYGYTF.

V gene TRBV6-5 combines with J gene TRBJ2-2; D might be TRBD2 (5 bases). Per the germline V gene, CDR1 is MNHEY and CDR2 is SVGAGI. The V end was cut by 5 bases, the J end by 7 bases, with 14 bases between. The CDR3 extends over 14 amino acids. The CDR3 reads CASSLGTRGGELFF. Written as DNA, the CDR3 is TGTGCCAGCAGTCTGGGAACCCGGGGCGGGGAGCTGTTTTTT.